The clone carrying this T cell receptor beta chain was found many times. This CDR3 contains 14 residues. The germline gives CDR1 MNHEY, CDR2 SMNVEV (reference sequence). V was clipped by 2 bases and J by 6 bases; unmatched bases: 7. Sequencing libraries for TCR beta were prepared with iRepertoire HTBI primers and Arm-PCR of CDR3 regions. TCRdb re-derived calls from the multiplex PCR reads in MiXCR, one entry per CDR3 protein. The table records roughly 420,000 distinct CDR3 sequences, roughly 15% of them present only once. This record belongs to a study of regulatory T cells in long-lasting Graves disease. Time point reported: newly diagnosed GD, antithyroid drugs for less than 3 months. With RNA extracted from PBMCs as input, the TCR library was made. The data were also submitted as part of a second study, on T cells in Graves' hyperthyroidism and ophthalmopathy.

The clonotype comes from a woman between 18 and 29 years old with Graves disease. V gene TRBV27 combines with J gene TRBJ2-7, with TRBD1 matching over 7 bases. Sequencing used peripheral blood mononuclear cells (PBMCs), obtained at new diagnosis, from a patient treated with antithyroid drugs. CDR3 sequence: CASSLGGQLGEQYF. The CDR3 DNA is TGTGCCAGCAGTTTAGGGGGACAGCTCGGCGAGCAGTACTTC.